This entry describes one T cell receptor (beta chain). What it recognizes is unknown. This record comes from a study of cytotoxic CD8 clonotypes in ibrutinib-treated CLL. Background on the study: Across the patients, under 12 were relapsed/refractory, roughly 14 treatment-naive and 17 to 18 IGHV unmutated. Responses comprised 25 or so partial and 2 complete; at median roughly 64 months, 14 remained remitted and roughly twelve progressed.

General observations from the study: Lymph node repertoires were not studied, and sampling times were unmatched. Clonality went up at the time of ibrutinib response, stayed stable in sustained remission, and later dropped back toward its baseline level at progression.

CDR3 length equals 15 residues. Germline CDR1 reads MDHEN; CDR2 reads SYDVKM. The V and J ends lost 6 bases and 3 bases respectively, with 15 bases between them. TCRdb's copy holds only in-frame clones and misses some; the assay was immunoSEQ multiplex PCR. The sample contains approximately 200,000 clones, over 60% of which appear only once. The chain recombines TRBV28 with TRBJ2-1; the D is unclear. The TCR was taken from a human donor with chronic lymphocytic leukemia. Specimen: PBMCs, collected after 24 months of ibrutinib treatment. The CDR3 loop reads CASRPLQTHYNEQFF. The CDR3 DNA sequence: TGTGCCAGCAGACCGCTCCAGACTCACTACAATGAGCAGTTCTTC.